Here is one TCR beta chain with its context. The V and J ends lost 4 bases and 1 base respectively, with 12 bases between them. CDR1 SGHKS and CDR2 YYEKEE come from the germline V gene (reference sequence). The CDR3 is 14 residues long. This entry belongs to a study of lung T cells in sarcoidosis with Löfgren's syndrome. Background on the study: Löfgren's syndrome patients were the main repertoire analysis focus.

TCRdb processed the reads anew with MiXCR; each CDR3 protein has one entry. This table has about 63,000 distinct CDR3 sequences, roughly 20% appearing once. Specimen: CD4+ T cells from PBMCs. The J gene is TRBJ2-7, the V gene TRBV5-5; D is possibly TRBD2 (6 bases). The TCR originated in a human donor with sarcoidosis (Löfgren's syndrome or another form), or a control subject (not recorded which). The CDR3 nucleotides read TGTGCCAGCAGCCGGGAGCTGCAGTCCTACGAGCAGTACGTC. Protein product: CASSRELQSYEQYV.